Sequencing of this TCR beta chain was carried out in a study of T cell responses to AZD1222 COVID-19 vaccine. Study results and caveats: Regions left unmutated in variants are reportedly the target of nearly half of spike-specific TCRs. There were mostly white British donors and more females than males, and clonal diversity was possibly underestimated.

Germline values: CDR1 LNHDA, CDR2 SQIVND (reference sequence). Trimming took off 3 bases at V and 8 bases at J, with 5 bases between the two ends. The CDR3 has 11 amino acids. On this clone itself: Antigen: not known.

Libraries were prepared by immunoSEQ multiplex PCR; TCRdb keeps only in-frame clonotypes and omits some of them. The sample has under 200,000 clones; around 90% are singletons. This material consisted of peripheral blood, taken 28 days after the second AZD1222 dose. The J gene is TRBJ2-1, the V gene TRBV19, with D unclear. The clonotype originates from an adult who received the AZD1222 COVID-19 vaccine. CDR3 amino acids: CASSMVHEQFF. The CDR3 DNA reads as TGTGCCAGTAGTATGGTACATGAGCAGTTCTTC. Complete variable domain (other parts from reference TRBV19 and TRBJ2-1): DGGITQSPKYLFRKEGQNVTLSCEQNLNHDAMYWYRQDPGQGLRLIYYSQIVNDFQKGDIAEGYSVSREKKESFPLTVTSAQKNPTAFYLCASSMVHEQFFGPGTRLTVL.